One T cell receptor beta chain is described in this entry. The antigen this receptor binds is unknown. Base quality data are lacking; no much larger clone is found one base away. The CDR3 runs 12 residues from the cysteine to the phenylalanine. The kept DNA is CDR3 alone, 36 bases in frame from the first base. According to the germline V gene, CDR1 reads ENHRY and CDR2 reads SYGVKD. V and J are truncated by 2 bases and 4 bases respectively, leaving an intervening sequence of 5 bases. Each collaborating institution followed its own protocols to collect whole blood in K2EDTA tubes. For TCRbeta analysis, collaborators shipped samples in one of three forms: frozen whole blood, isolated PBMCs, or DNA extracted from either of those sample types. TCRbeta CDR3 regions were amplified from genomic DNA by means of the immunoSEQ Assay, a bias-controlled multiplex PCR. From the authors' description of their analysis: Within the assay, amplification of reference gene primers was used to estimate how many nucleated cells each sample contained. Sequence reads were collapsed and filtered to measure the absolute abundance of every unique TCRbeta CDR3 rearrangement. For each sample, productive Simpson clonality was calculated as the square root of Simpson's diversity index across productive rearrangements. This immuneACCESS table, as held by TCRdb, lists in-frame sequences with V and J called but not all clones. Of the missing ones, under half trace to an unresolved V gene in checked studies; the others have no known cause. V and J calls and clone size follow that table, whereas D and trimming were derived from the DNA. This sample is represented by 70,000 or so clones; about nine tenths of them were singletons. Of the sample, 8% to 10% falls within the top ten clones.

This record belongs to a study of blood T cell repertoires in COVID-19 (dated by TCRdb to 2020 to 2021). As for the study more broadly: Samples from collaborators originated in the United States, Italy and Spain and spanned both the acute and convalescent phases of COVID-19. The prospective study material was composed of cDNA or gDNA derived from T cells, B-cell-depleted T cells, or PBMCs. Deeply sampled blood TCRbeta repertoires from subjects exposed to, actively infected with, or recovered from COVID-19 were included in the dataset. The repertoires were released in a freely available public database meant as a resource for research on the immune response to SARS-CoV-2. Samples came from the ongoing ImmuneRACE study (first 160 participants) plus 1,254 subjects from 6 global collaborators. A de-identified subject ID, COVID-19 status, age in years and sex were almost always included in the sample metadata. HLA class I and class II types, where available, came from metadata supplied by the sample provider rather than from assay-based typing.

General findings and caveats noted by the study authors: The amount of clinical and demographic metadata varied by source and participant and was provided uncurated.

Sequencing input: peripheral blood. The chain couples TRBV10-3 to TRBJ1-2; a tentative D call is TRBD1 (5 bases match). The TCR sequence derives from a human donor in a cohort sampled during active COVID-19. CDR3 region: CAISEGAYGYTF. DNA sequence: TGTGCCATCAGTGAGGGGGCCTATGGCTACACCTTC.